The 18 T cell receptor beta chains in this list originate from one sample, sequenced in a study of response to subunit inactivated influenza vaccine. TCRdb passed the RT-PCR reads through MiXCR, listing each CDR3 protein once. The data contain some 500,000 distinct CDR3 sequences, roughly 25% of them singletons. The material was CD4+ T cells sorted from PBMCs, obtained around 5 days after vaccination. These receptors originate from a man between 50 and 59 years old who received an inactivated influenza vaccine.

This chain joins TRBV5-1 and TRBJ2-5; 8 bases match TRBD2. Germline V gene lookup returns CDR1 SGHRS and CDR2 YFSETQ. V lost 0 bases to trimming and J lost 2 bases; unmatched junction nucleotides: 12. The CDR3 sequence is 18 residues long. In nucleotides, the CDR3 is TGCGCCAGCAGCTTGGAACCGATAGCGGGGATTGGTCAAGAGACCCAGTACTTC. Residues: CASSLEPIAGIGQETQYF.

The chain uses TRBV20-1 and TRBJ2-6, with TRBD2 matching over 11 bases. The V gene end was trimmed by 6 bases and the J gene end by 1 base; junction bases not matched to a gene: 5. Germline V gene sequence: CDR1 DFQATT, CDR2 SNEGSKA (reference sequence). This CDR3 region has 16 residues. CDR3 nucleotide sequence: TGCAGTGCCAGACTAGCGGGACGTTCTGGGGCCAACGTCCTGACTTTC. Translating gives CSARLAGRSGANVLTF.

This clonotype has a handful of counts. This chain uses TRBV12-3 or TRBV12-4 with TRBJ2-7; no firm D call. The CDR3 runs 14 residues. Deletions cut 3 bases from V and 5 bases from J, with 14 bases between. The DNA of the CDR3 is TGTGCCAGCAGTTTTTCTGGTCGTGGGAACGAGCAGTACTTC. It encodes CASSFSGRGNEQYF.

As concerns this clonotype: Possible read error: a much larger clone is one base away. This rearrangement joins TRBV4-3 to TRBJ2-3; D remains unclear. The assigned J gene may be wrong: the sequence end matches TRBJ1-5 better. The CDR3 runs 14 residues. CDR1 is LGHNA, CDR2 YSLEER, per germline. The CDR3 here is CASSQRPITDTQHF. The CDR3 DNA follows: TGCGCCAGCAGCCAAAGACCTATCACAGATACGCAGCATTTT.

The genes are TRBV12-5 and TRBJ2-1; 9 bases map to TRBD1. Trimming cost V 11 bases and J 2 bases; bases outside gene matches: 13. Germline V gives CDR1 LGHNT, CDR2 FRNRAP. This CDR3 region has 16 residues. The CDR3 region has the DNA TGTGCTTTGCAGAACAGGGGGCTTTTTACCTACAATGAGCAGTTCTTC. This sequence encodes CALQNRGLFTYNEQFF.

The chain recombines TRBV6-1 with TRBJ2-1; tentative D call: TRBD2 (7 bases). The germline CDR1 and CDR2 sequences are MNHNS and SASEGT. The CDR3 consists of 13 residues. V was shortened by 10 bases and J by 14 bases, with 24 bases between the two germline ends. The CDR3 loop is CAIRGRGASGEFF. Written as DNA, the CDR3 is TGTGCCATCCGCGGCCGGGGGGCCTCAGGGGAGTTCTTC.

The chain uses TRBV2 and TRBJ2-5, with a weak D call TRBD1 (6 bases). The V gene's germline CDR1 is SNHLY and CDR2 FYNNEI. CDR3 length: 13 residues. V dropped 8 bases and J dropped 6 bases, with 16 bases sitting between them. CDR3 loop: CASDVVGTKTQYF. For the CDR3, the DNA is TGTGCCAGCGACGTTGTAGGGACAAAGACCCAGTACTTC.

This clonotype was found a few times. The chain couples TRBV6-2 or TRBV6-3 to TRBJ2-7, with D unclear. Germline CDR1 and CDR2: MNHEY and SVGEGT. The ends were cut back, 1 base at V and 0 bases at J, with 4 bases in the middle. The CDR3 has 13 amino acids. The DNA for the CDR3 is TGTGCCAGCAGTTACTTAGGCTCCTACGAGCAGTACTTC. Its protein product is CASSYLGSYEQYF.

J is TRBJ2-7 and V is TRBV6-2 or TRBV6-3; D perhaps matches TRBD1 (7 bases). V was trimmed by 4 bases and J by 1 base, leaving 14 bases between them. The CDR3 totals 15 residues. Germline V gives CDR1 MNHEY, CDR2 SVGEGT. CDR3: CASSSAGGSSYEQYF. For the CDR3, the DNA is TGTGCCAGCAGTTCCGCAGGGGGGAGTTCCTACGAGCAGTACTTC.

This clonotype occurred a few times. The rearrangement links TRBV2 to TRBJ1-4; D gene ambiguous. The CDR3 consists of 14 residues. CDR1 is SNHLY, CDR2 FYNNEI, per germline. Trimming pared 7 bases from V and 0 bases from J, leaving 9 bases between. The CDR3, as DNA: TGTGCCAGCAATAGCTTTGCAACTAATGAAAAACTGTTTTTT. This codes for CASNSFATNEKLFF.

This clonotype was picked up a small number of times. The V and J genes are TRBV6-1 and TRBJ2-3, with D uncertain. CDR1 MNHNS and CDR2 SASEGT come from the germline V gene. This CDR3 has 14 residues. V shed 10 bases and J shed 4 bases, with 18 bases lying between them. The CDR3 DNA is TGTGCCATGGCAAAATTAGCCGGAGCAGATACGCAGTATTTT. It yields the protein CAMAKLAGADTQYF.

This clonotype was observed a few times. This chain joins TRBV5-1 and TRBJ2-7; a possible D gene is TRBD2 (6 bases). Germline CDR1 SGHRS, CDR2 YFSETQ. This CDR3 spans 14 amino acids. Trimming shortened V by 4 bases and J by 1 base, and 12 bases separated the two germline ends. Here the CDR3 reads CASSLEGSSYEQYF. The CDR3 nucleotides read TGCGCCAGCAGCCTGGAGGGCAGTTCCTACGAGCAGTACTTC. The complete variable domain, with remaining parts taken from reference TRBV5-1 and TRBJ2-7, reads KAGVTQTPRYLIKTRGQQVTLSCSPISGHRSVSWYQQTPGQGLQFLFEYFSETQRNKGNFPGRFSGRQFSNSRSEMNVSTLELGDSALYLCASSLEGSSYEQYFGPGTRLTVT.

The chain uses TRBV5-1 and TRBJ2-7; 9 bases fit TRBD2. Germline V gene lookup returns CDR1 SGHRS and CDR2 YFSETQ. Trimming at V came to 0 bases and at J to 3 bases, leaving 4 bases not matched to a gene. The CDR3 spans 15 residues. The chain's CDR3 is CASSLVGSGGYEQYF. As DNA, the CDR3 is TGCGCCAGCAGCTTGGTCGGTAGCGGGGGCTACGAGCAGTACTTC.

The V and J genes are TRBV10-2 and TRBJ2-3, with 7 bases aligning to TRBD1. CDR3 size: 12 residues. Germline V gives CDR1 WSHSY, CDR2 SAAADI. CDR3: CETGPRTDTQYF. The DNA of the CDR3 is TGCGAGACAGGGCCTCGCACAGATACGCAGTATTTT.

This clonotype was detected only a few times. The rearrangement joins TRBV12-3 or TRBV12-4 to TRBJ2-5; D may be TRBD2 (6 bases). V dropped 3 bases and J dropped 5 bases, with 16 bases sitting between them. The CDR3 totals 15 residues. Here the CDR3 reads CASSFGDGGRETQYF. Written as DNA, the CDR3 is TGTGCCAGCAGTTTTGGTGACGGGGGTCGGGAGACCCAGTACTTC.

In DNA, the CDR3 is TGTGCCACCAGTGATCCCCGAGGGGATATGGGTGGCTACACCTTC. This translates into CATSDPRGDMGGYTF. The genes are TRBV24-1 and TRBJ1-2, with D perhaps matching TRBD1 (5 bases). The V gene lost 3 bases and the J gene lost 7 bases, with 17 bases spanning the gap. This CDR3 is 15 amino acids long. The V gene's germline CDR1 is KGHDR and CDR2 SFDVKD.

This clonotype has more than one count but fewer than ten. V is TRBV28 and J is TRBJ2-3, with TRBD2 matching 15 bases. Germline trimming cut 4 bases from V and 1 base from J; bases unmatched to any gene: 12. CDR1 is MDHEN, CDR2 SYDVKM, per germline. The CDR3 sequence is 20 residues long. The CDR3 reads CASSWTSGRAVIPGTDTQYF. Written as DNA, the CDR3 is TGTGCCAGCAGTTGGACTAGCGGGAGGGCCGTGATTCCTGGCACAGATACGCAGTATTTT.

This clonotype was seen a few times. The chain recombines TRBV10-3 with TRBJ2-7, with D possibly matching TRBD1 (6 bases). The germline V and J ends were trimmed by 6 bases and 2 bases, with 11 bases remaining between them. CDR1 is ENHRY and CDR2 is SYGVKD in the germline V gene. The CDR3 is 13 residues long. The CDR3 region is CAISPGQPYEQYF. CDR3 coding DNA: TGTGCCATCAGCCCGGGACAACCCTACGAGCAGTACTTC.